The subject of this entry is one T cell receptor beta chain. The antigen is undetermined. This sample stems from a study of T cell responses to AZD1222 COVID-19 vaccine. Turning to the study itself: Second-dose groups at about 4 or about 12 weeks were pooled. Whole-study findings and limits: Among AZD1222 vaccinees, only six or seven were seropositive at baseline. Spike-specific TCR breadth and depth rose after two AZD1222 doses.

TCRdb's table, derived via immunoSEQ multiplex PCR, lists solely in-frame clones and lacks some. The sample consists of 150,000 to 200,000 clones, 80% to 95% of them appearing once. Germline lookup yields CDR1 LGHNA and CDR2 YNFKEQ. Trimming cost V 2 bases and J 3 bases, with 2 bases left between them. CDR3 size: 12 residues. The sample here was peripheral blood, taken on day 0 of AZD1222 vaccination. This clonotype was obtained from an adult in good health. The chain joins TRBV4-2 to TRBJ1-5; no reliable D call. CDR3 residues: CASSQTNQPQHF. The CDR3 DNA sequence: TGTGCCAGCAGCCAAACCAATCAGCCCCAGCATTTT.